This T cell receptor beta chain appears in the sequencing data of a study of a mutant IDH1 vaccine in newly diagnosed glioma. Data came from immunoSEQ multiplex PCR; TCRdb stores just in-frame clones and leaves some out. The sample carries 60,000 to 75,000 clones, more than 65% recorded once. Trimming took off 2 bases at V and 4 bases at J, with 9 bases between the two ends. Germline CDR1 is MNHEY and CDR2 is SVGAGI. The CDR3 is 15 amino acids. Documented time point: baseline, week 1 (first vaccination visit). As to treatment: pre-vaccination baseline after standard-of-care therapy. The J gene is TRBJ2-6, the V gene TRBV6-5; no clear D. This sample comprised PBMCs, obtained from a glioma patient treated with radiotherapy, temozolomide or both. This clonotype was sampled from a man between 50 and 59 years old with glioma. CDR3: CASSYQIRGANVLTF. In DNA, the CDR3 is TGTGCCAGCAGTTACCAGATAAGAGGGGCCAACGTCCTGACTTTC.